This TCR beta chain originates from a study of radiation and T cells in renal cell carcinoma. The V and J ends lost 6 bases and 4 bases respectively, with 12 bases between them. This CDR3 has 13 amino acids. The germline CDR1 and CDR2 sequences are LNHDA and SQIVND (reference sequence). Time point indicated: blood 4 weeks post-SBRT, at nephrectomy. Treatment indicated: 15 Gy SBRT to primary tumor, nephrectomy 4 weeks later. Nephrectomy followed 15 Gy stereotactic body radiation by 4 weeks. Radiation-treated patients gave blood at baseline, week 2 and week 4. Measured with immunoSEQ multiplex PCR; TCRdb has only the in-frame clones, and not every one. The sample lists fewer than 200,000 clones, about 87% occurring once.

This clonotype was obtained from a woman aged 45-59 years with renal cell carcinoma. The V call is TRBV19, the J call TRBJ1-1; no clear D. The source material was blood, sampled from a patient whose treatment included radiotherapy and nephrectomy. The CDR3 reads CASRGSSGTEAFF. CDR3 nucleotide sequence: TGTGCCAGTAGAGGTTCGTCTGGCACTGAAGCTTTCTTT.